Given below is one T cell receptor (beta chain) in context. The entry originates in a study of blood T cell repertoires in COVID-19. As for the study in general: Donors in the United States, Italy and Spain gave samples during acute or convalescent COVID-19.

Between the trimmed V and J ends, which lost 5 bases and 2 bases, there was a span of 13 bases. The CDR3 totals 16 residues. Germline V CDR1 and CDR2: LNHDA, SQIVND (reference sequence). Repertoires were generated with immunoSEQ multiplex PCR, while TCRdb's copy carries only in-frame clones and drops some. In the table there are around 330,000 clones, 90% of which are singletons. The V gene is TRBV19, the J gene TRBJ2-6; a weak D match, TRBD1 (6 bases). This receptor was identified in a man between 60 and 75 years old who had recovered from COVID-19. Sequenced sample: PBMCs or T cells enriched from blood (not recorded which). The CDR3 sequence is CASSANRAPGANVLTF. In nucleotides, the CDR3 is TGTGCCAGTAGTGCCAACAGGGCTCCTGGGGCCAACGTCCTGACTTTC.